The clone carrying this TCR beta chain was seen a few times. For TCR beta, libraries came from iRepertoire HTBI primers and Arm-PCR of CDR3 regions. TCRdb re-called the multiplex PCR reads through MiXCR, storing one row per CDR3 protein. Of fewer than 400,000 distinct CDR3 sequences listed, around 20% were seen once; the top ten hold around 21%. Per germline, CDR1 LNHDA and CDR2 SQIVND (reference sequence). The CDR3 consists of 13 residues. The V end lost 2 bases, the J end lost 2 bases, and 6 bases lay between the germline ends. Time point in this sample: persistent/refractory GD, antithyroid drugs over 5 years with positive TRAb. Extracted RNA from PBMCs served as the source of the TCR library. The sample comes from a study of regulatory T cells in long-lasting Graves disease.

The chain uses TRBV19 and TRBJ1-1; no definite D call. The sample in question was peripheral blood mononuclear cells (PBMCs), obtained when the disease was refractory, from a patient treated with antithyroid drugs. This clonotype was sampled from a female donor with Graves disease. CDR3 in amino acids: CASSIKTNTEAFF. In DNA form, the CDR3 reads TGTGCCAGTAGTATAAAAACTAACACTGAAGCTTTCTTT.